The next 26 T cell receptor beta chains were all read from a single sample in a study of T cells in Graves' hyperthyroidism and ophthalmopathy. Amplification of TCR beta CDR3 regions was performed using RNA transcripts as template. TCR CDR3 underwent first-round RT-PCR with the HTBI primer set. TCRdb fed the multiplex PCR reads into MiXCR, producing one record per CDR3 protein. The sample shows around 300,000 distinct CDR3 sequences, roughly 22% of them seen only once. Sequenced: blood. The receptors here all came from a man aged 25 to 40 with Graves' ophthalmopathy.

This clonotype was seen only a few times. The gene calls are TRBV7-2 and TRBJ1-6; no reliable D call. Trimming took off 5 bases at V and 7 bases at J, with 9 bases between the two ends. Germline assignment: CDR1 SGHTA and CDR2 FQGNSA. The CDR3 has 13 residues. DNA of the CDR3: TGTGCCAGCAGCCCCATCCGGAATTCACCCCTCCACTTT. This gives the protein CASSPIRNSPLHF.

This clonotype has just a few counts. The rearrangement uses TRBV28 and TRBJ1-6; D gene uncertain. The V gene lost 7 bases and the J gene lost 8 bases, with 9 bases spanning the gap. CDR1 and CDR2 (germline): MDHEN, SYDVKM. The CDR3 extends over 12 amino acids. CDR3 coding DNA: TGTGCCAGCATGATTTTGGATTCACCCCTCCACTTT. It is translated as CASMILDSPLHF.

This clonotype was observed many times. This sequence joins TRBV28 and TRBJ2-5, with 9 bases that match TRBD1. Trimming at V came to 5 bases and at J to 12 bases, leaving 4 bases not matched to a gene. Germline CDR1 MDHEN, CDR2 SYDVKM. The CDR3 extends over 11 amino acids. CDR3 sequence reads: CASSPGTGKYF. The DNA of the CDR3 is TGTGCCAGCAGTCCCGGGACAGGGAAGTACTTC.

This CDR3 reads CASRDTVSYEQYF. The DNA for the CDR3 is TGTGCCAGCAGAGACACAGTCTCCTACGAGCAGTACTTC. The rearrangement links TRBV6-1 to TRBJ2-7; no firm D call. There are 13 residues in the CDR3. The V gene's germline CDR1 is MNHNS and CDR2 SASEGT. Trimming cost V 6 bases and J 0 bases, with 9 bases left between them.

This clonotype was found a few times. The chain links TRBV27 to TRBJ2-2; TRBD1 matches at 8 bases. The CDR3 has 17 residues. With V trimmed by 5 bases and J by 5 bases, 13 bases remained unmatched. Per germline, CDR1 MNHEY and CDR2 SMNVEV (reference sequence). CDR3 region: CASSESFRGRRTGELFF. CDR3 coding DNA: TGTGCCAGCAGTGAAAGTTTCAGGGGGCGCAGGACCGGGGAGCTGTTTTTT.

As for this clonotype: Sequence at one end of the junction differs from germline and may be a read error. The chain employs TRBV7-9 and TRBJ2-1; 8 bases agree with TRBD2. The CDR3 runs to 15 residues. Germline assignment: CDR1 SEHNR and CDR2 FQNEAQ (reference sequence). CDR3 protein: CASSFSGASYSEQFF. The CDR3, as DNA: TGTGCCAGCAGCTTTAGCGGGGCAAGTTACAGTGAGCAGTTCTTC.

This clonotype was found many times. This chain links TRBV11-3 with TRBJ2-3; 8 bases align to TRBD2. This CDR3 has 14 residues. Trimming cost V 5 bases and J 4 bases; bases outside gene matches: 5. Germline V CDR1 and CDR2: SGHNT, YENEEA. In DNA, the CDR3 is TGTGCCAGCAGCCCGGGACTAGGGGCAGATACGCAGTATTTT. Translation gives CASSPGLGADTQYF.

This CDR3 reads CASSSPTGVVGYTF. As DNA, the CDR3 is TGTGCCAGCAGCTCACCGACAGGGGTGGTTGGCTACACCTTC. This chain joins TRBV7-9 and TRBJ1-2, with 8 bases that match TRBD1. CDR1 is SEHNR and CDR2 is FQNEAQ in the germline V gene (reference sequence). Trimming removed 4 bases from V and 7 bases from J; junction bases left unmatched: 8. CDR3 length: 14 amino acids.

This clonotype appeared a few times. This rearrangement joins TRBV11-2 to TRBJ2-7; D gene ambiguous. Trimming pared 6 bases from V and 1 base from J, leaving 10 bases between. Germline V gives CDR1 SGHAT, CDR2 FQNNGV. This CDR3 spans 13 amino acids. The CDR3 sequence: CASSLHESYEQYF. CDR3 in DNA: TGTGCCAGCAGTCTTCACGAGTCCTACGAGCAGTACTTC.

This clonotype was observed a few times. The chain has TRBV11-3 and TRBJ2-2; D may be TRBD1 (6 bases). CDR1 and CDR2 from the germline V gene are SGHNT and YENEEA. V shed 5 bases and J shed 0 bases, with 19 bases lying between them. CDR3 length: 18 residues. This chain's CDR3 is CASSRGSAWASNTGELFF. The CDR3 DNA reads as TGTGCCAGCAGCAGGGGGTCGGCGTGGGCGTCGAACACCGGGGAGCTGTTTTTT.

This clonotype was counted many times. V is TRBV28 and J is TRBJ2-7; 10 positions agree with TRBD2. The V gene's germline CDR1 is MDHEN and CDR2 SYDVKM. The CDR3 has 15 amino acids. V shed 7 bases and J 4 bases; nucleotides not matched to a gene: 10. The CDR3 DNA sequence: TGTGCCAGCACCGGTGGTGTTAGCGGGAGGTACGAGCAGTACTTC. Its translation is CASTGGVSGRYEQYF.

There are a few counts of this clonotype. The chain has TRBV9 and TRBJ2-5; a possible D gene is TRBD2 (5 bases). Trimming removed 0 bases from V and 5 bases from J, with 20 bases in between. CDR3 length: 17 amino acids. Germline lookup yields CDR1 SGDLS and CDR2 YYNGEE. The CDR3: CASSVGSTTSYLETQYF. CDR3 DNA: TGTGCCAGCAGCGTAGGATCGACTACGTCTTACTTGGAGACCCAGTACTTC.

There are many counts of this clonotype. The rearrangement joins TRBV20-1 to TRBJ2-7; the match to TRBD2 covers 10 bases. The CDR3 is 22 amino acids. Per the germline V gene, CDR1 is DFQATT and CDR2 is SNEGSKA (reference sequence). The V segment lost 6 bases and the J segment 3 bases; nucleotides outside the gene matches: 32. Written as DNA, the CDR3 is TGCAGTGCCAATATGGTCCCTCTCCCCCAAACTGGGCTAGCGGGGGAACTCTACGAGCAGTACTTC. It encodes CSANMVPLPQTGLAGELYEQYF.

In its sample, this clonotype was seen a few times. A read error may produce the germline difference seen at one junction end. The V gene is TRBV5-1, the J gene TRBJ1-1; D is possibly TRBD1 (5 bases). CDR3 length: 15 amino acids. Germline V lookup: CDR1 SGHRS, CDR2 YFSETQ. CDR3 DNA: TGCGCCGGCAGCCCATCTCAGCGACAGCGCGCTGAAGCTTTCTTT. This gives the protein CAGSPSQRQRAEAFF.

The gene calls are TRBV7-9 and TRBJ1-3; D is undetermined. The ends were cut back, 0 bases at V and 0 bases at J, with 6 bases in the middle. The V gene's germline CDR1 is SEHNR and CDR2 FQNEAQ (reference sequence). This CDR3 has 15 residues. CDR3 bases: TGTGCCAGCAGCTTAGCGGCGATCTCTGGAAACACCATATATTTT. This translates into CASSLAAISGNTIYF.

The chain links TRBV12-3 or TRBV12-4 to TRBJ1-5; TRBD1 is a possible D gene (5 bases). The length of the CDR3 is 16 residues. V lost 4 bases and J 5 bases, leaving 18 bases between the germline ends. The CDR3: CASSSNGGVSDQPQHF. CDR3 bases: TGTGCCAGCAGTTCGAACGGGGGAGTGTCGGATCAGCCCCAGCATTTT.

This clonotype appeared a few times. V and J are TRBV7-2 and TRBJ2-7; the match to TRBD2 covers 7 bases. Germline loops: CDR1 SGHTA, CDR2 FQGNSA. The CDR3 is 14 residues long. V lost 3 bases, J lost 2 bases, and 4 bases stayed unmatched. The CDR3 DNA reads TGTGCCAGCAGCTTCATAGCGGGTACCTACGAGCAGTACTTC. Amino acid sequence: CASSFIAGTYEQYF.

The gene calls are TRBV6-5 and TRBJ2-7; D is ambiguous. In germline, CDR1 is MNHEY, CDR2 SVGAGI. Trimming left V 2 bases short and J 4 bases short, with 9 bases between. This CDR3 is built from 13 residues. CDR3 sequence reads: CASSYPGGYEQYF. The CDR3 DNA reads TGTGCCAGCAGTTACCCCGGTGGGTACGAGCAGTACTTC.

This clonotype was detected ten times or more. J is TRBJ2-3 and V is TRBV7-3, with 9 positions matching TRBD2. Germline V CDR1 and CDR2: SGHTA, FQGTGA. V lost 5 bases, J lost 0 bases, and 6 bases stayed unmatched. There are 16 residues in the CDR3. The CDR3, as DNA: TGTGCCAGCAGCCTATCTAGCGGGACGAGCACAGATACGCAGTATTTT. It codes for CASSLSSGTSTDTQYF.

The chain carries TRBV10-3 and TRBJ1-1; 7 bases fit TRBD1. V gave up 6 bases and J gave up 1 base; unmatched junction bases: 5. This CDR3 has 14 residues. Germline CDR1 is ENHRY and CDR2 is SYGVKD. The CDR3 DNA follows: TGTGCCATCAGATTCCGGGACAGGAACACTGAAGCTTTCTTT. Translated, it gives CAIRFRDRNTEAFF.

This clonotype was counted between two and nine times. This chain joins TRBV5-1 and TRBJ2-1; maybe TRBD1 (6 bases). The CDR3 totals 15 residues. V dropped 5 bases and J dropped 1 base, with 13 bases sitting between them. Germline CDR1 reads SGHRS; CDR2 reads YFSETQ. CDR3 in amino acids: CASRTGTPSYNEQFF. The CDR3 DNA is TGCGCCAGCAGAACCGGGACACCTTCCTACAATGAGCAGTTCTTC.

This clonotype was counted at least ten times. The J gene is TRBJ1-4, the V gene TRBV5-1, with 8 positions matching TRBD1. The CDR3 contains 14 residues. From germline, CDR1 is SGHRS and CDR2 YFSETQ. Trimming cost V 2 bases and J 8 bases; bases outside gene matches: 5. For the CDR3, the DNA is TGCGCCAGCAGCTTAACGACAGGGGAAGAAAAACTGTTTTTT. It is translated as CASSLTTGEEKLFF. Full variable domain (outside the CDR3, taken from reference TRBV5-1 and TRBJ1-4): KAGVTQTPRYLIKTRGQQVTLSCSPISGHRSVSWYQQTPGQGLQFLFEYFSETQRNKGNFPGRFSGRQFSNSRSEMNVSTLELGDSALYLCASSLTTGEEKLFFGSGTQLSVL.

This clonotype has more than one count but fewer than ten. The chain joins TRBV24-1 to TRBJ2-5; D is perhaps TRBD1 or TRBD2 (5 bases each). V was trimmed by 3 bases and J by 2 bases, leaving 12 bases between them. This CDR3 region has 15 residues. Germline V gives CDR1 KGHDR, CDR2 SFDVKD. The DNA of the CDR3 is TGTGCCACCAGTGATCCCGGGACCACACAAGAGACCCAGTACTTC. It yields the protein CATSDPGTTQETQYF.

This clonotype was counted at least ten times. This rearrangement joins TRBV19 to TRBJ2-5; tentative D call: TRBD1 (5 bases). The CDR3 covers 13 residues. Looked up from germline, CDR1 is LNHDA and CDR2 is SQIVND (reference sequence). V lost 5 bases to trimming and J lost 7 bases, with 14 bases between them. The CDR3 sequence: CASSSRPQGTQYF. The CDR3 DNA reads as TGTGCCAGTAGTTCCCGACCCCAGGGGACCCAGTACTTC.

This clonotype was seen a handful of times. Here the CDR3 DNA reads TGTGCCAGCAGTTTCCCCGACTACTACAATGAGCAGTTCTTC. Translated: CASSFPDYYNEQFF. This chain connects TRBV28 to TRBJ2-1, with D tentatively TRBD2 (5 bases). Trimming left V 3 bases short and J 3 bases short, with 9 bases between. The CDR3 has 14 amino acids. Looked up from germline, CDR1 is MDHEN and CDR2 is SYDVKM.

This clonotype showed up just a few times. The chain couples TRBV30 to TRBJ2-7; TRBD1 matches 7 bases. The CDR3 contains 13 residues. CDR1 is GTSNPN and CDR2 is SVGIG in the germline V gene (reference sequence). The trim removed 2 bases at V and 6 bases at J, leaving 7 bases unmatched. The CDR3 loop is CAWSRTGVREQYF. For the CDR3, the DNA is TGTGCCTGGAGTCGAACAGGGGTCCGCGAGCAGTACTTC.